The 29 T cell receptor beta chains below come from one sample, sequenced in a study of neurological immune-mediated disorders. TCRdb independently ran MiXCR on the 5' RACE reads; one entry per CDR3 protein. The sample has 54,000 or so distinct CDR3 sequences, 3% to 4.5% seen once. What was sequenced was PBMCs. The receptors here all came from a young woman with multiple sclerosis.

J is TRBJ2-7 and V is TRBV7-9; tentative D call: TRBD1 (6 bases). Germline CDR1 and CDR2: SEHNR and FQNEAQ (reference sequence). There are 17 residues in the CDR3. V shed 4 bases and J shed 2 bases, with 21 bases lying between them. For the CDR3, the DNA is TGTGCCAGCAGCTCCCCTTCCGACAGGCAAACGACCTACGAGCAGTACTTC. This translates into CASSSPSDRQTTYEQYF.

V gene TRBV5-1 combines with J gene TRBJ2-5; 7 bases agree with TRBD1. The trim removed 4 bases at V and 3 bases at J, leaving 9 bases unmatched. The germline V gene has CDR1 SGHRS and CDR2 YFSETQ. The length of the CDR3 is 15 residues. The CDR3 sequence: CASSLSGTDEETQYF. In DNA, the CDR3 is TGCGCCAGCAGCCTCTCCGGGACAGACGAAGAGACCCAGTACTTC.

This clonotype was observed a handful of times. A much bigger clone sits one base away, suggesting this may be a read error. The rearrangement links TRBV7-9 to TRBJ1-4; D might be TRBD1 (5 bases). CDR1 is SEHNR and CDR2 is FQNEAQ in the germline V gene (reference sequence). The CDR3 is made up of 14 amino acids. The CDR3 DNA is TGTGCCATCAGCTTCGCGGGGGACAATGAAAAACTGTTTTTT. As protein: CAISFAGDNEKLFF.

The sample holds many counts of this clonotype. The rearrangement links TRBV9 to TRBJ2-5, with TRBD1 identical over 9 bases. The V segment lost 3 bases and the J segment 2 bases; nucleotides outside the gene matches: 11. The V gene's germline CDR1 is SGDLS and CDR2 YYNGEE. The CDR3 contains 17 residues. The CDR3 DNA is TGTGCCAGCAGCGCCGCGACAGGGGGGGAGGATCAAGAGACCCAGTACTTC. This encodes CASSAATGGEDQETQYF.

This clonotype was picked up many times. The chain combines TRBV28 with TRBJ2-5, with D uncertain. Germline V gene data show CDR1 as MDHEN and CDR2 as SYDVKM. CDR3 length: 14 residues. The germline V and J ends were trimmed by 4 bases and 5 bases, with 14 bases remaining between them. In nucleotides, the CDR3 is TGTGCCAGCAGTTCGTTAAGGCTCCTGGAGACCCAGTACTTC. It is translated as CASSSLRLLETQYF.

This clonotype was found many times. The chain employs TRBV29-1 and TRBJ2-6; TRBD1 matches 11 bases. Germline lookup yields CDR1 SQVTM and CDR2 ANQGSEA. The CDR3 has 16 amino acids. J lost 2 bases, V lost 5 bases, and 5 bases had no gene match. The chain's CDR3 is CSVLGQGAPGANVLTF. Written as DNA, the CDR3 is TGCAGCGTTCTAGGACAGGGGGCGCCTGGGGCCAACGTCCTGACTTTC.

Notes on this clonotype: Just one base apart from a much larger clone, this may be a read error. The V and J genes are TRBV5-1 and TRBJ2-5; possible D gene TRBD2, 5 bases. Germline V gene lookup returns CDR1 SGHRS and CDR2 YFSETQ. V lost 3 bases and J 5 bases, leaving 11 bases between the germline ends. This CDR3 has 13 amino acids. This CDR3 reads CASSSGKVETQYF. CDR3 bases: TGCGCCAGCAGCTCGGGAAAGGTGGAGACCCAGTACTTC.

This clonotype was picked up many times. The chain couples TRBV20-1 to TRBJ2-7, with D possibly matching TRBD2 (5 bases). Germline CDR1 reads DFQATT; CDR2 reads SNEGSKA (reference sequence). This CDR3 has 13 residues. V lost 6 bases to trimming and J lost 7 bases, with 19 bases between them. CDR3 residues: CSAPRGTTPEQYF. The CDR3 nucleotides read TGCAGTGCGCCTCGGGGTACTACGCCAGAGCAGTACTTC.

This clonotype was found many times. The rearrangement joins TRBV20-1 to TRBJ2-2; 7 bases are a match to TRBD2. The CDR3 consists of 14 residues. V trimming: 3 bases; J trimming: 5 bases; junction bases outside the gene matches: 6. Germline loops: CDR1 DFQATT, CDR2 SNEGSKA (reference sequence). CDR3 loop: CSASRTGGTGELFF. The CDR3 coding sequence is TGCAGTGCTAGCCGGACGGGGGGTACCGGGGAGCTGTTTTTT.

The chain links TRBV20-1 to TRBJ2-3; 12 nucleotides align to TRBD1. The trim removed 6 bases at V and 3 bases at J, leaving 10 bases unmatched. The CDR3 extends over 16 amino acids. Germline loops: CDR1 DFQATT, CDR2 SNEGSKA (reference sequence). Here the CDR3 DNA reads TGCAGTGCCCCGCCCCGGGACAGGGGGCAAACAGATACGCAGTATTTT. Translating gives CSAPPRDRGQTDTQYF.

At least ten counts were recorded for this clonotype. The chain joins TRBV5-1 to TRBJ1-1; perhaps TRBD1 as D (6 bases). Trimming cost V 0 bases and J 4 bases, with 10 bases left between them. CDR3 length: 14 amino acids. CDR1 SGHRS and CDR2 YFSETQ come from the germline V gene. CDR3 sequence: CASSLVGAGTEAFF. In DNA form, the CDR3 reads TGCGCCAGCAGCTTGGTGGGGGCAGGCACTGAAGCTTTCTTT.

Many counts were recorded for this clonotype. The V and J genes are TRBV18 and TRBJ2-7; either TRBD1 or TRBD2 may supply D (6 bases each). Between the trimmed V and J ends, which lost 4 bases and 9 bases, there was a span of 16 bases. The CDR3 contains 13 residues. CDR1 is KGHSH and CDR2 is LQKENI in the germline V gene. CDR3 nucleotides: TGTGCCAGCTCACGCCCGGGGGCCCAGGGGCAGTACTTC. Translating it yields CASSRPGAQGQYF.

This clonotype was counted ten times or more. This rearrangement joins TRBV20-1 to TRBJ2-3, with D perhaps matching TRBD1 or TRBD2 (5 bases each). The CDR3 consists of 14 residues. The V end lost 6 bases, the J end lost 0 bases, and 13 bases lay between the germline ends. Germline V gene lookup returns CDR1 DFQATT and CDR2 SNEGSKA (reference sequence). In nucleotides, the CDR3 is TGCAGTGCCCGGGACGCAAGTAGCACAGATACGCAGTATTTT. This gives the protein CSARDASSTDTQYF.

This clonotype was seen ten or more times. The genes are TRBV5-1 and TRBJ2-1, with D unclear. V lost 1 base and J lost 8, with 16 bases in between. This CDR3 is built from 15 residues. The V gene's germline CDR1 is SGHRS and CDR2 YFSETQ. CDR3 region: CASSLFSVAIDEQFF. DNA of the CDR3: TGCGCCAGCAGCTTGTTTTCGGTTGCGATCGATGAGCAGTTCTTC.

At least ten counts were recorded for this clonotype. This rearrangement joins TRBV29-1 to TRBJ1-1; D gene ambiguous. Germline CDR1 reads SQVTM; CDR2 reads ANQGSEA. The germline V and J ends were trimmed by 4 bases and 1 base, with 13 bases remaining between them. The CDR3 totals 14 residues. DNA for the CDR3: TGCAGCGTTGCGTTAAACAGCTGGAACACTGAAGCTTTCTTT. Protein: CSVALNSWNTEAFF.

A few counts support this clonotype. The chain has TRBV3-1 and TRBJ2-1; 8 bases line up with TRBD2. Germline trimming cut 4 bases from V and 8 bases from J; bases unmatched to any gene: 10. The CDR3 runs 15 residues. The germline gives CDR1 LGHDT, CDR2 YNNKEL (reference sequence). CDR3 bases: TGTGCCAGCAGCCCCGGACTAGCTAAGGTCCATGAGCAGTTCTTC. Translation: CASSPGLAKVHEQFF.

Ten or more counts support this clonotype. The chain carries TRBV5-1 and TRBJ1-4; no reliable D call. The CDR3 has 15 amino acids. V was clipped by 0 bases and J by 2 bases, with 8 bases between them. Germline V gene sequence: CDR1 SGHRS, CDR2 YFSETQ. The CDR3 region has the DNA TGCGCCAGCAGCTTGGTCCCGGGGACTAATGAAAAACTGTTTTTT. The encoded protein is CASSLVPGTNEKLFF.

This clonotype was detected ten times or more. This sequence joins TRBV5-1 and TRBJ2-5; 9 nucleotides agree with TRBD2. This CDR3 contains 19 residues. The V and J ends lost 0 bases and 6 bases, in that order; junction bases with no gene match: 18. Germline CDR1 SGHRS, CDR2 YFSETQ. Written as DNA, the CDR3 is TGCGCCAGCAGCTTGGAACAGGGTATTCTGCTAGCGGGAAGGAAGACCCAGTACTTC. Translation: CASSLEQGILLAGRKTQYF.

This clonotype was counted at least ten times. V usage is TRBV20-1 and J usage is TRBJ2-7; D perhaps matches TRBD2 (5 bases). The CDR3 covers 15 residues. With 0 bases removed from V and 1 base from J, the gap between germline ends came to 13 bases. Germline lookup yields CDR1 DFQATT and CDR2 SNEGSKA (reference sequence). The CDR3 sequence: CSARDPSGTSYEQYF. DNA for the CDR3: TGCAGTGCTAGAGACCCCAGCGGTACTTCCTACGAGCAGTACTTC.

As regards this clonotype: A single base separates this from a much larger clone, so it may be a read error. This chain uses TRBV6-5 with TRBJ1-5; maybe TRBD1 (5 bases). This CDR3 spans 14 amino acids. CDR1 MNHEY and CDR2 SVGAGI come from the germline V gene. The CDR3 sequence: CASSSTVSNQPHNF. CDR3 sequence (DNA): TGTGCCAGCAGTTCGACAGTTAGCAATCAGCCCCATAATTTT.

This clonotype was picked up many times. The chain uses TRBV7-9 and TRBJ2-1; 9 positions match TRBD2. The CDR3 loop spans 17 amino acids. Germline CDR1 reads SEHNR; CDR2 reads FQNEAQ (reference sequence). V dropped 5 bases and J dropped 7; count of bases not matched to a gene: 15. CDR3 DNA: TGTGCCAGCAGCCGGACTTTATCTAGCGGGATGGAGAATGAGCAGTTCTTC. This codes for CASSRTLSSGMENEQFF.

This clonotype was detected many times. CDR3 in DNA: TGCGCCAGCAGCTCTAGGGCCGCGTCGCAGGAAGGCTACACCTTC. Its protein product is CASSSRAASQEGYTF. This chain uses TRBV5-1 with TRBJ1-2, with unresolved D. The CDR3 is made up of 15 amino acids. V gave up 3 bases and J gave up 8 bases, with 20 bases separating them. Germline assignment: CDR1 SGHRS and CDR2 YFSETQ.

This clonotype was counted ten times or more. The genes are TRBV29-1 and TRBJ2-2, with D perhaps matching TRBD2 (6 bases). There are 11 residues in the CDR3. Germline CDR1 reads SQVTM; CDR2 reads ANQGSEA. The V and J ends lost 7 bases and 5 bases respectively, with 8 bases between them. The CDR3 DNA reads TGCAGCGGAGGAGGGACCGGGGAGCTGTTTTTT. It yields the protein CSGGGTGELFF.

The chain combines TRBV5-1 with TRBJ2-1; 8 nucleotides align to TRBD2. Germline V gene lookup returns CDR1 SGHRS and CDR2 YFSETQ. The CDR3 is made up of 15 amino acids. After removal of 7 bases from V and 5 bases from J, the junction contained 11 bases not matched to a gene. The CDR3 region is CASCTGTRVDNEQFF. DNA of the CDR3: TGCGCCAGCTGTACCGGGACTAGGGTAGACAATGAGCAGTTCTTC.

J is TRBJ1-2 and V is TRBV12-3 or TRBV12-4, with no clear D. This CDR3 has 15 residues. V lost 2 bases, J lost 8 bases, and 18 bases lay in between. CDR3 coding DNA: TGTGCCAGCAGTTTAAGGTCGACCCCCATTTGGGGCTACACCTTC. Its translation is CASSLRSTPIWGYTF.

This clonotype came up many times. The chain employs TRBV29-1 and TRBJ1-2; TRBD1 is a possible D gene (6 bases). The CDR3 covers 14 residues. V was pared by 3 bases and J by 3 bases, with 14 bases between. CDR1 and CDR2 (germline): SQVTM, ANQGSEA. The CDR3 reads CSVDAGAKYYGYTF. The CDR3 nucleotides read TGCAGCGTTGATGCAGGGGCGAAGTACTATGGCTACACCTTC.

This clonotype came up a few times. The gene calls are TRBV5-1 and TRBJ2-3, with 9 bases lining up with TRBD2. Germline CDR1 reads SGHRS; CDR2 reads YFSETQ. V shed 1 base, J shed 1 base, and the junction held 4 bases outside the gene matches. The CDR3 has 16 residues. The CDR3 DNA sequence: TGCGCCAGCAGCTTGCACGCTAGCGGGGGCACAGATACGCAGTATTTT. The encoded protein is CASSLHASGGTDTQYF.

This clonotype was counted ten times or more. As the CDR3 is not closed by the conserved phenylalanine or tryptophan, this likely results from a read error. No DNA is shown, since the ends of the CDR3 on it are uncertain; the CDR3 is the one TCRdb lists. The CDR3 reads CASSRPSYPG. This sequence joins TRBV6-5 and TRBJ2-7; the D call TRBD1 from the table was never checked on the DNA. With termini counted, the CDR3 has 10 amino acids. Germline CDR1 MNHEY, CDR2 SVGAGI.

Concerning this clonotype: The junction departs from the called germline gene at one end, perhaps through a read error. V is TRBV5-1 and J is TRBJ1-6; TRBD1 agrees at 8 bases. This CDR3 is 14 amino acids long. Per the germline V gene, CDR1 is SGHRS and CDR2 is YFSETQ. The CDR3 DNA is TGCGCCAGCAGATGGACAGGGAAGGATTCACCCCTCAACTTT. Protein sequence: CASRWTGKDSPLNF.